This T cell receptor beta chain is drawn from a study of blood T cell repertoires in COVID-19. Study in general: The United States, Italy and Spain were the sources of the acute and convalescent COVID-19 samples. PBMCs, B-cell-depleted T cells, or T cells provided the cDNA or gDNA that made up the material.

Authors' data handling: Nucleated cell counts were estimated from reference gene primer amplification. Produced via immunoSEQ multiplex PCR; TCRdb's table is partial and in-frame only. V, J and clone size were drawn from that table, and D and trimming were deduced from the DNA. This sample yields about 140,000 clones, of which 80% to 90% are seen a single time; about 1.5% belongs to the top ten. The material sequenced was peripheral blood. The clonotype originates from a woman between 50 and 59 years old with acute or convalescent COVID-19.

CDR3 DNA sequence: TGTGCCAGCTCACCGTCAGGGGCGTTCTATGGCTACACCTTC. Residues: CASSPSGAFYGYTF. This chain joins TRBV18 and TRBJ1-2; D is perhaps TRBD1 (6 bases). Germline CDR1 reads KGHSH; CDR2 reads LQKENI. CDR3 length equals 14 residues. Deletions cut 3 bases from V and 4 bases from J, with 12 bases between.